Following are 22 T cell receptor beta chains from one sample sequenced in a study of read filtering for tumor transcriptome and immune sequencing (dated by TCRdb to 2020 to 2021). Sequenced on an Illumina HiSeq 4000. TCR libraries were built from 400 ng RNA with the Immunoverse kit, using molecular barcoded adaptors covering alpha/delta and beta/gamma chains. In TCRdb, the public reads were trimmed at Q25 with fastp and aligned with MiXCR, with productive beta chains retained. Rows matching on CDR3 protein sequence are summarized as one entry with the most common DNA and genes. A total of tens of thousands of distinct CDR3 sequences appear in this sample, 20% to 25% of them only once. The ten largest clonotypes hold about 18% of the sample. The sequencing sample was made of a population of CD138-negative cells sorted from bone marrow. The intended sense of this specimen's cell subset or site label: bone marrow mononuclear cells depleted of CD138+ plasma/myeloma cells by negative magnetic selection. These receptors all stem from a donor aged 40 or over with multiple myeloma.

This clonotype was observed many times. This chain connects TRBV11-2 to TRBJ2-7; D may correspond to TRBD1 or TRBD2 (5 bases each). The germline V gene encodes CDR1 SGHAT and CDR2 FQNNGV. This CDR3 spans 12 amino acids. The V end lost 7 bases, the J end lost 3 bases, and 10 bases lay between the germline ends. The CDR3 sequence: CASTGASYEQYF. The DNA for the CDR3 is TGTGCCAGCACCGGGGCAAGCTACGAGCAGTACTTC.

There are many counts of this clonotype. The chain joins TRBV29-1 to TRBJ2-5; D may correspond to TRBD1 or TRBD2 (5 bases each). Trimming left V 6 bases short and J 3 bases short, with 20 bases between. CDR3 length equals 15 residues. Germline V lookup: CDR1 SQVTM, CDR2 ANQGSEA. This CDR3 is CSVLRTGTAEETQYF. The CDR3 nucleotides are TGCAGCGTCCTACGTACCGGGACGGCAGAAGAGACCCAGTACTTC.

There are many counts of this clonotype. The chain joins TRBV28 to TRBJ2-4, with D perhaps assigned TRBD1 or TRBD2 (5 bases each). The CDR3 spans 14 residues. Deletions cut 7 bases from V and 4 bases from J, with 14 bases between. Germline loops: CDR1 MDHEN, CDR2 SYDVKM. The CDR3 is CASTDGTRKNIQYF. In DNA, the CDR3 is TGTGCCAGCACTGACGGGACGAGGAAAAACATTCAGTACTTC.

This clonotype has a count of ten or more. This chain connects TRBV5-5 to TRBJ2-1; D unresolved. V lost 2 bases, J lost 0 bases, and 12 bases lay in between. This CDR3 spans 16 amino acids. Per germline, CDR1 SGHKS and CDR2 YYEKEE (reference sequence). CDR3 in DNA: TGTGCCAGCAGCTTTCAAGCGCAGAGCTCCTACAATGAGCAGTTCTTC. This encodes CASSFQAQSSYNEQFF.

This clonotype occurred many times. This chain uses TRBV29-1 with TRBJ1-1, with a weak D call TRBD1 (6 bases). Germline V gives CDR1 SQVTM, CDR2 ANQGSEA. The CDR3 contains 13 residues. The V and J ends lost 4 bases and 2 bases respectively, with 11 bases between them. CDR3 nucleotide sequence: TGCAGCGTTGGAAAAGGGGGTAACACTGAAGCTTTCTTT. Translation: CSVGKGGNTEAFF.

This clonotype was seen repeatedly, ten times or more. The chain is built from TRBV12-3 or TRBV12-4 and TRBJ2-2; D remains ambiguous. The V and J ends lost 6 bases and 5 bases respectively, with 7 bases between them. The CDR3 loop spans 12 amino acids. CDR3 nucleotides: TGTGCCAGCAGCTGGGGTACCGGGGAGCTGTTTTTT. This gives the protein CASSWGTGELFF.

This clonotype was recorded at least ten times. The chain employs TRBV27 and TRBJ2-1; 11 positions match TRBD2. With 8 bases clipped from V and 10 bases from J, the junction kept 13 bases outside the gene matches. The CDR3 spans 15 residues. CDR1 MNHEY and CDR2 SMNVEV come from the germline V gene (reference sequence). The CDR3 region has the DNA TGTGCCAGCCGCCAAAATCTAGCGGGAGGTGAAGAGCAGTTCTTC. Protein: CASRQNLAGGEEQFF.

The chain couples TRBV27 to TRBJ1-1, with no clear D. The CDR3 runs 15 residues. Trimming shortened V by 0 bases and J by 0 bases, and 8 bases separated the two germline ends. The germline V gene encodes CDR1 MNHEY and CDR2 SMNVEV (reference sequence). Here the CDR3 reads CASSLSHGLNTEAFF. The DNA of the CDR3 is TGTGCCAGCAGTTTATCCCACGGACTGAACACTGAAGCTTTCTTT.

In the case of this clonotype: It may be a read error: a sequence one base away is much more abundant. This sequence joins TRBV29-1 and TRBJ2-5, with D perhaps TRBD2 (6 bases). CDR1 is SQVTM and CDR2 is ANQGSEA in the germline V gene. The CDR3 loop spans 15 amino acids. CDR3 loop: CGVEEGGGPQETQYF. The CDR3 DNA is TGCGGCGTTGAAGAAGGCGGAGGGCCTCAAGAGACCCAGTACTTC. Filled out from reference TRBV29-1 and TRBJ2-5, the complete variable domain reads SAVISQKPSRDICQRGTSLTIQCQVDSQVTMMFWYRQQPGQSLTLIATANQGSEATYESGFVIDKFPISRPNLTFSTLTVSNMSPEDSSIYLCGVEEGGGPQETQYFGPGTRLLVL.

This CDR3 reads CASGDGGRPDTQYF. CDR3 nucleotide sequence: TGTGCCAGCGGTGACGGGGGGCGCCCAGATACGCAGTATTTT. The chain has TRBV9 and TRBJ2-3; D possibly corresponds to TRBD2 (7 bases). In germline, CDR1 is SGDLS, CDR2 YYNGEE. The CDR3 is 14 amino acids. V dropped 7 bases and J dropped 4 bases, with 16 bases sitting between them.

In its sample, this clonotype was seen many times. The rearrangement links TRBV28 to TRBJ1-5; no firm D call. CDR1 and CDR2 from the germline V gene are MDHEN and SYDVKM. CDR3 length: 13 residues. Deletions cut 6 bases from V and 4 bases from J, with 10 bases between. The CDR3 nucleotides are TGTGCCAGCAGGGGTCAAATGAATCAGCCCCAGCATTTT. Its protein is CASRGQMNQPQHF.

This clonotype was counted at least ten times. The gene calls are TRBV19 and TRBJ2-2; D ambiguous. V shed 3 bases and J shed 2 bases, with 7 bases lying between them. Germline V gene sequence: CDR1 LNHDA, CDR2 SQIVND (reference sequence). This CDR3 is 14 amino acids long. DNA of the CDR3: TGTGCCAGTAGTATGGCAGCCAACACCGGGGAGCTGTTTTTT. This translates into CASSMAANTGELFF.

This clonotype was observed at least ten times. The V gene is TRBV19, the J gene TRBJ1-4; D is ambiguous. Trimming left V 7 bases short and J 8 bases short, with 17 bases between. CDR3 length equals 14 residues. Germline-derived CDR1 and CDR2 are LNHDA and SQIVND (reference sequence). The CDR3 region is CASTAAMGREKLFF. Here the CDR3 DNA reads TGTGCCAGTACAGCGGCAATGGGGAGAGAAAAACTGTTTTTT.

This clonotype was found many times. This sequence joins TRBV2 and TRBJ2-7, with D unclear. There are 13 residues in the CDR3. CDR1 is SNHLY, CDR2 FYNNEI, per germline. V gave up 7 bases and J gave up 3 bases, with 13 bases separating them. Written as DNA, the CDR3 is TGTGCCAGCATTTCGACCGAACGCTACGAGCAGTACTTC. This gives the protein CASISTERYEQYF.

This clonotype has at least ten counts. CDR3 in amino acids: CASSQTGRLYYEQYF. CDR3 nucleotides: TGTGCCAGCAGCCAGACAGGGAGGCTGTACTACGAGCAGTACTTC. This sequence joins TRBV3-1 and TRBJ2-7; tentatively, D is TRBD1 (7 bases). This CDR3 contains 15 residues. Germline values: CDR1 LGHDT, CDR2 YNNKEL (reference sequence). V was pared by 3 bases and J by 3 bases, with 15 bases between.

This clonotype was counted only a few times. The CDR3 spells CASEGSGANVLTF. DNA for the CDR3: TGTGCCAGCGAGGGCTCAGGGGCCAACGTCCTGACTTTC. This sequence joins TRBV2 and TRBJ2-6, with a weak D call TRBD2 (5 bases). V lost 8 bases to trimming and J lost 4 bases, with 9 bases between them. The CDR3 extends over 13 amino acids. Germline V gene data show CDR1 as SNHLY and CDR2 as FYNNEI. Full variable domain (outside the CDR3, taken from reference TRBV2 and TRBJ2-6): EPEVTQTPSHQVTQMGQEVILRCVPISNHLYFYWYRQILGQKVEFLVSFYNNEISEKSEIFDDQFSVERPDGSNFTLKIRSTKLEDSAMYFCASEGSGANVLTFGAGSRLTVL.

The V gene is TRBV6-6, the J gene TRBJ2-7, with 7 bases that match TRBD1. The CDR3 sequence is 15 residues long. Germline V CDR1 and CDR2: MNHNY, SVGAGI (reference sequence). Trimming at V came to 5 bases and at J to 0 bases, leaving 7 bases not matched to a gene. This CDR3 reads CASSDTGERSYEQYF. The CDR3 DNA is TGTGCCAGCAGTGATACAGGGGAACGCTCCTACGAGCAGTACTTC.

In the case of this clonotype: This is likely an artifact of a read error, given a far larger clone one base away. The CDR3 protein is CAWKVGLAAYEQFF. In nucleotides, the CDR3 is TGTGCCTGGAAGGTGGGACTAGCCGCCTACGAGCAGTTCTTC. V gene TRBV30 combines with J gene TRBJ2-1; 9 bases fit TRBD2. V lost 4 bases, J lost 10 bases, and 11 bases stayed unmatched. The CDR3 totals 14 residues. Germline V lookup: CDR1 GTSNPN, CDR2 SVGIG (reference sequence).

The V and J genes are TRBV7-2 and TRBJ2-1, with 11 nucleotides matching TRBD2. V shed 3 bases and J 9 bases; nucleotides not matched to a gene: 7. Looked up from germline, CDR1 is SGHTA and CDR2 is FQGNSA. The CDR3 loop spans 15 amino acids. The CDR3 DNA reads TGTGCCAGCAGCTTTGGACTAGCGGGTGTGGGTGAGCAGTTCTTC. Its translation: CASSFGLAGVGEQFF.

In this sample, this clonotype turned up a few times. V gene TRBV29-1 combines with J gene TRBJ1-1, with a possible D match to TRBD1 (5 bases). This CDR3 has 16 amino acids. Germline V gene lookup returns CDR1 SQVTM and CDR2 ANQGSEA. With 6 bases removed from V and 3 bases from J, the gap between germline ends came to 23 bases. Written as DNA, the CDR3 is TGCAGCGTCAGGGATTGGGCTTACCCGAGGGACACTGAAGCTTTCTTT. Its protein is CSVRDWAYPRDTEAFF.

This clonotype was picked up many times. The chain joins TRBV19 to TRBJ2-1; D is unclear. Trimming left V 7 bases short and J 1 base short, with 8 bases between. Per the germline V gene, CDR1 is LNHDA and CDR2 is SQIVND (reference sequence). The CDR3 is 13 amino acids. This CDR3 reads CASTMGSYNEQFF. DNA for the CDR3: TGTGCCAGTACCATGGGGTCCTACAATGAGCAGTTCTTC.

In its sample, this clonotype was seen many times. The genes are TRBV11-1 and TRBJ2-3; a possible D gene is TRBD1 (6 bases). V was cut by 5 bases and J by 0 bases, with 9 bases left in between. CDR1 SGHAT and CDR2 FQDESV come from the germline V gene (reference sequence). This CDR3 contains 14 residues. The CDR3 reads CASSRDRSTDTQYF. For the CDR3, the DNA is TGTGCCAGCAGCCGAGACAGGAGCACAGATACGCAGTATTTT.